The clone carrying this TCR beta chain was observed many times. The data originate from a study of T cells in Graves' hyperthyroidism and ophthalmopathy. At least 3 on the Clinical Activity Score was recorded for ophthalmopathy patients, who also had NOSPECS grade at least 4 and duration under 3 months. Diagnosis rested on symptoms, serum thyroxine and TRAb, thyroid ultrasound, and orbital computed tomography. Germline V gives CDR1 SGHTA, CDR2 FQGNSA. The CDR3 spans 17 residues. V was pared by 5 bases and J by 0 bases, with 6 bases of the junction left unmatched. The investigators amplified TCR beta CDR3 regions from RNA transcripts. During a first-round RT-PCR of the TCR CDR3, the HTBI primer set was used. TCRdb recomputed calls from the multiplex PCR reads with MiXCR, one row per CDR3 protein. The repertoire holds 400,000 or so distinct CDR3 sequences, with more than 14% as singletons.

Material for sequencing was blood. The source of this sequence is a woman aged 25 to 45 with Graves' ophthalmopathy. The V and J genes are TRBV7-2 and TRBJ2-1, with TRBD2 identical over 11 bases. CDR3 sequence: CASSPRLAGSSYNEQFF. CDR3 in DNA: TGTGCCAGCAGCCCCAGACTAGCGGGGTCCTCCTACAATGAGCAGTTCTTC.